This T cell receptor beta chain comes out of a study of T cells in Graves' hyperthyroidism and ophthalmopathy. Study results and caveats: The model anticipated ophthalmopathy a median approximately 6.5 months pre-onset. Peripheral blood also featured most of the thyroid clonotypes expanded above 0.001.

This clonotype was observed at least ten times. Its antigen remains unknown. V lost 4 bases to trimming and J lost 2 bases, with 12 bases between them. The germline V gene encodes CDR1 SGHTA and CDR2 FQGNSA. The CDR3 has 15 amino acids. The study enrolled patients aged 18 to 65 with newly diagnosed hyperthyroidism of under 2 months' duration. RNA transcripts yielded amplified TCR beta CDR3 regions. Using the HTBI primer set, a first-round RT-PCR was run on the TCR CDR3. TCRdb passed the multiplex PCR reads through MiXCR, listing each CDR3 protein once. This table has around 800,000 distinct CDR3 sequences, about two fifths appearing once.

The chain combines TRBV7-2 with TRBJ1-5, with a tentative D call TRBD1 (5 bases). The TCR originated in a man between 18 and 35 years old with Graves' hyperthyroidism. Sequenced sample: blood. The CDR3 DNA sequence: TGTGCCAGCAGCTCACAGGCATTCGGCAATCAGCCCCAGCATTTT. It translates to CASSSQAFGNQPQHF.